Below, one T cell receptor beta chain is given with its context. Its antigen is not known. The data derive from a study of CD8 T cells in Susac syndrome. About the study: Within the sequenced group of Susac syndrome patients, six showed active disease and eight or nine were in remission. The Susac syndrome patients were therapy-naive, on corticosteroids, or on intravenous immunoglobulin alone at blood draw. Study-wide results and caveats: A relatively small number of individuals underwent TCR sequencing and HLA analysis.

With random hexamers, about 0.45 to 1 ug RNA was reverse transcribed. TCRdb redid the calling of the immunoSEQ multiplex PCR reads with MiXCR, one entry per CDR3 protein. The table lists 170,000 or so distinct CDR3 sequences, roughly 92% of them singletons, with more than 0.095% in the top ten. The Susac syndrome patients fit the recently defined diagnostic criteria for definite or probable disease. The sample consisted of CD4+ T cells from PBMCs. The clonotype was recovered from a human donor with Susac syndrome.

The chain's CDR3 is CSATGTWGGYTF. The CDR3 coding sequence is TGCAGTGCTACAGGGACCTGGGGTGGCTACACCTTC. V usage is TRBV20-1 and J usage is TRBJ1-2; weak D call: TRBD1 (5 bases). Germline V gene sequence: CDR1 DFQATT, CDR2 SNEGSKA (reference sequence). This CDR3 has 12 residues. V lost 4 bases and J 7 bases, leaving 13 bases between the germline ends.